Listed here are 15 T cell receptor beta chains from one sample, sequenced in a study of control samples from healthy donors and cancer patients. Generated by immunoSEQ multiplex PCR, the TCRdb table keeps only in-frame clones and is missing some. The table shows 65,000 to 90,000 clones, with about 94% occurring only once. Sequenced material: blood. These receptors were collected from a young woman in good health.

The rearrangement links TRBV19 to TRBJ1-2; D gene uncertain. CDR1 is LNHDA, CDR2 SQIVND, per germline (reference sequence). The CDR3 runs 12 residues. V shed 10 bases and J shed 3 bases, with 12 bases lying between them. As DNA, the CDR3 is TGTGCCACCCGGGCTGGCGACTATGGCTACACCTTC. Protein product: CATRAGDYGYTF.

The gene calls are TRBV6-1 and TRBJ1-5, with TRBD1 identical over 10 bases. This CDR3 contains 16 residues. Germline CDR1 is MNHNS and CDR2 is SASEGT. The junction had 6 bases not matched to a gene; V was cut back by 2 bases and J by 5 bases. The CDR3 protein is CASSESPGQGDQPQHF. CDR3 bases: TGTGCCAGCAGTGAAAGCCCTGGACAGGGGGATCAGCCCCAGCATTTT.

The J gene is TRBJ2-3, the V gene TRBV7-3; the match to TRBD2 covers 16 bases. V lost 4 bases and J lost 5; bases outside the gene matches: 3. The germline V gene encodes CDR1 SGHTA and CDR2 FQGTGA. The length of the CDR3 is 16 residues. CDR3 sequence: CASSSGLAGGQDTQYF. The CDR3 nucleotides read TGTGCCAGCAGCTCGGGACTAGCGGGGGGGCAAGATACGCAGTATTTT.

This chain uses TRBV7-9 with TRBJ1-1; 7 bases align to TRBD1. CDR3 length equals 14 residues. From germline, CDR1 is SEHNR and CDR2 FQNEAQ (reference sequence). The V segment lost 4 bases and the J segment 3 bases; nucleotides outside the gene matches: 5. The CDR3 spells CASSSRDRYTEAFF. CDR3 DNA: TGTGCCAGCAGCTCCCGGGACAGATACACTGAAGCTTTCTTT.

This chain connects TRBV5-4 to TRBJ2-7; D gene unclear. Between the trimmed V and J ends, which lost 4 bases and 0 bases, there was a span of 17 bases. Germline CDR1 reads SGHNT; CDR2 reads YYREEE (reference sequence). This CDR3 has 16 amino acids. CDR3: CASSPSVQASSYEQYF. CDR3 nucleotide sequence: TGTGCCAGCAGCCCGAGCGTTCAGGCCAGCTCCTACGAGCAGTACTTC.

This chain links TRBV24-1 with TRBJ2-1, with D perhaps given as TRBD1 or TRBD2 (5 bases each). The V end lost 2 bases, the J end lost 4 bases, and 11 bases lay between the germline ends. Germline-derived CDR1 and CDR2 are KGHDR and SFDVKD. The CDR3 extends over 15 amino acids. Here the CDR3 DNA reads TGTGCCACCAGTGATTCAGGGACGGGGTACAATGAGCAGTTCTTC. Protein product: CATSDSGTGYNEQFF.

The J gene is TRBJ1-6, the V gene TRBV6-6; TRBD1 matches at 9 bases. The CDR3 sequence is 18 residues long. The trim removed 5 bases at V and 0 bases at J, leaving 8 bases unmatched. Germline V gene sequence: CDR1 MNHNY, CDR2 SVGAGI (reference sequence). The CDR3, as DNA: TGTGCCAGCAGTCCGATTGACAGGGGGAGCTCCTATAATTCACCCCTCCACTTT. It encodes CASSPIDRGSSYNSPLHF.

CDR3 bases: TGTGCCAGCAGTTACAGGGATGGAAAACTGTTTTTT. Its protein product is CASSYRDGKLFF. The genes are TRBV6-5 and TRBJ1-4; D is unresolved. The CDR3 extends over 12 amino acids. The germline V and J ends were trimmed by 2 bases and 10 bases, with 8 bases remaining between them. Germline CDR1 MNHEY, CDR2 SVGAGI.

The rearrangement uses TRBV16 and TRBJ1-2; possibly TRBD1 for D (5 bases). The length of the CDR3 is 17 residues. V dropped 0 bases and J dropped 1 base, with 15 bases sitting between them. The V gene's germline CDR1 is KGHSY and CDR2 FQNENV. The DNA of the CDR3 is TGTGCCAGCAGCCAATCGGGGCAGGGAACGGATAACTATGGCTACACCTTC. Its protein is CASSQSGQGTDNYGYTF.

The chain carries TRBV7-3 and TRBJ2-5; D assignment may be TRBD1 or TRBD2 (5 bases each). The CDR3 loop spans 15 amino acids. Germline V gene sequence: CDR1 SGHTA, CDR2 FQGTGA. V lost 1 base and J lost 3, with 12 bases in between. The CDR3 coding sequence is TGTGCCAGCAGCTTAAATCCGGGACGGAAAGAGACCCAGTACTTC. It codes for CASSLNPGRKETQYF.

The chain's CDR3 is CASSDDRANSPLHF. The CDR3 region has the DNA TGTGCCAGCAGCGACGACAGGGCAAATTCACCCCTCCACTTT. This chain connects TRBV7-9 to TRBJ1-6; TRBD1 matches at 7 bases. CDR1 SEHNR and CDR2 FQNEAQ come from the germline V gene (reference sequence). This CDR3 has 14 residues. V dropped 5 bases and J dropped 7; count of bases not matched to a gene: 5.

J is TRBJ1-5 and V is TRBV5-5, with TRBD1 as a possible D gene (6 bases). Looked up from germline, CDR1 is SGHKS and CDR2 is YYEKEE (reference sequence). CDR3 size: 17 residues. V dropped 4 bases and J dropped 7 bases, with 24 bases sitting between them. CDR3 loop: CASSPSRATGIEQPQHF. The DNA for the CDR3 is TGTGCCAGCAGCCCTTCAAGAGCAACAGGGATCGAGCAGCCCCAGCATTTT.

This chain uses TRBV7-3 with TRBJ2-3; maybe TRBD1 (6 bases). The CDR3 is 15 residues long. CDR1 SGHTA and CDR2 FQGTGA come from the germline V gene. The V end was cut by 4 bases, the J end by 0 bases, with 11 bases between. The CDR3: CASSSSDRSTDTQYF. The DNA for the CDR3 is TGTGCCAGCAGCTCATCGGACAGAAGCACAGATACGCAGTATTTT.

The chain joins TRBV7-8 to TRBJ1-1; D not resolved. V was cut by 2 bases and J by 2 bases, with 6 bases left in between. This CDR3 is 13 amino acids long. Germline CDR1 and CDR2: SGHVS and FQNEAQ. The CDR3 loop is CASSLRFNTEAFF. The DNA of the CDR3 is TGTGCCAGCAGCTTAAGGTTCAACACTGAAGCTTTCTTT.

This clone has only one observation. This rearrangement joins TRBV9 to TRBJ1-1; D unclear. Germline assignment: CDR1 SGDLS and CDR2 YYNGEE. The V and J ends lost 0 bases and 1 base respectively, with 7 bases between them. The CDR3 spans 14 residues. CDR3 in DNA: TGTGCCAGCAGCGTAGGGAGCGCGAACACTGAAGCTTTCTTT. This gives the protein CASSVGSANTEAFF.